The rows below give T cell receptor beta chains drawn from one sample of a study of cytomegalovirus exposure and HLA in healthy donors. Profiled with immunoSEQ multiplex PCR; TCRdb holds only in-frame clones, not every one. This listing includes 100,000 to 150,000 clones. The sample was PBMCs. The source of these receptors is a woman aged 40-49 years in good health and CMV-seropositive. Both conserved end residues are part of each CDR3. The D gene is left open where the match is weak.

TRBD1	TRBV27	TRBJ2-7	TGTGCCAGCAGGCAACCCGGGACAGGGGTCTCGGAGCAGTACTTC	CASRQPGTGVSEQYF
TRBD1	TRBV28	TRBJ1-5	TGTGCCAGCAACAGGGGAAATAGCAATCAGCCCCAGCATTTT	CASNRGNSNQPQHF
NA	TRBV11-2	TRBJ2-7	TGTGCCAGCAGCCCAAGATCGTCCGCGAACAGGGTCCCCTCCTACGAGCAGTACTTC	CASSPRSSANRVPSYEQYF
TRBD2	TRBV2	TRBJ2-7	TGTGCCAGCGTAGGGCTAGCGGGCCCATACGAGCAGTACTTC	CASVGLAGPYEQYF
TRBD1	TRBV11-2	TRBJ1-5	TGTGCCAGCAGCCCAGGACAGGGGGAGGTCGGCAATCAGCCCCAGCATTTT	CASSPGQGEVGNQPQHF
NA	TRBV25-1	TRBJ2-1	TGTGCCAGCAGTGAACCCCCTCGAGGGTTGGGGAACAATGAGCAGTTCTTC	CASSEPPRGLGNNEQFF
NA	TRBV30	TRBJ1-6	TGTGCCTGGAGTGCAGTTTCACCCCTCCACTTT	CAWSAVSPLHF
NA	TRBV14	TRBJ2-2	TGTGCCAGCAGCCAATGGGATAGCGGAACCGGGGAGCTGTTTTTT	CASSQWDSGTGELFF
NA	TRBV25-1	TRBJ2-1	TGTGCCAGCAGTGCCCCATCCCTCGATAGGGGCAATGAGCAGTTCTTC	CASSAPSLDRGNEQFF
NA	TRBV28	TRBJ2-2	TGTGCCAGCGGATCTTGGACAGATTACACCGGGGAGCTGTTTTTT	CASGSWTDYTGELFF
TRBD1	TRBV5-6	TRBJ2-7	TGTGCCAGCAGCCGGGGACAGTTCTCCTACGAGCAGTACTTC	CASSRGQFSYEQYF
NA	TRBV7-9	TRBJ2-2	TGTGCCAGCAGCCCCAGACGGGCGGGCACCGGGGAGCTGTTTTTT	CASSPRRAGTGELFF
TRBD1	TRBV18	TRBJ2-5	TGTGCCAGCTCCCGGGACAGGTTAGGAGAGACCCAGTACTTC	CASSRDRLGETQYF
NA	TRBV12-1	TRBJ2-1	TGTGCCAGCAGCTGGCTGGGGGGAGAGAATGAGCAGTTCTTC	CASSWLGGENEQFF
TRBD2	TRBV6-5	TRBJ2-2	TGTGCCAGCAGTTCAGCGGGGGCGAACACCGGGGAGCTGTTTTTT	CASSSAGANTGELFF
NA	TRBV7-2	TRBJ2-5	TGTGCCAGCAGCCGATCTCAGGGGGAGACCCAGTACTTC	CASSRSQGETQYF
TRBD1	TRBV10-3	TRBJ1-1	TGTGCCATCAGTCACGACAGGGACACTGAAGCTTTCTTT	CAISHDRDTEAFF
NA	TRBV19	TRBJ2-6	TGTGCCAGTAGTCGTTGGCTAGGCCTTAGCTCTGGGGCCAACGTCCTGACTTTC	CASSRWLGLSSGANVLTF
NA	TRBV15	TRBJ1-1	TGTGCCACCAGGAGTATGAACACTGAAGCTTTCTTT	CATRSMNTEAFF
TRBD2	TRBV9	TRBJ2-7	TGTGCCAGCAGCGTAGAAAGTAGCGGGATCATCCCCTACGAGCAGTACTTC	CASSVESSGIIPYEQYF
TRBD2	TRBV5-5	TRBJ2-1	TGTGCCAGCACTGATAGCGGGAGAGCCGAGCAGTTCTTC	CASTDSGRAEQFF
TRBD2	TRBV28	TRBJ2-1	TGTGCCAGCAACAGCGGGAATTACAATGAGCAGTTCTTC	CASNSGNYNEQFF
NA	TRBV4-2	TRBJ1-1	TGTGCCAGCAGCCAAGCTGCGGGATCTGAAGCTTTCTTT	CASSQAAGSEAFF
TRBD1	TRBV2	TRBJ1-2	TGTGCCAGCACCTCCCTGGACAGGGACTATGGCTACACCTTC	CASTSLDRDYGYTF
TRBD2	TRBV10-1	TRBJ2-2	TGCGCAGGGGCGCCCACCGGACTAGACAACACCGGGGAGCTGTTTTTT	CAGAPTGLDNTGELFF
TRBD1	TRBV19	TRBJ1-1	TGTGCCAGTAGTATGCGCAGGGGGGTTGGTACTGAAGCTTTCTTT	CASSMRRGVGTEAFF
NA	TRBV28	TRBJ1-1	TGTGCCAGCAGTTTATCCTCCGGGGCCCGCGGGGCGGCTTTCTTT	CASSLSSGARGAAFF
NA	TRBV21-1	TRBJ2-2	TGTGCCAGCAGCCTAATACGTCGAGGACTAGCGGGAGGGGAGCTGTTTTTT	CASSLIRRGLAGGELFF
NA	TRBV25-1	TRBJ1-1	TGTGCCAGTCTCCGGGTGGGCACTGAAGCTTTCTTT	CASLRVGTEAFF
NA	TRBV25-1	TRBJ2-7	TGTGCCAGCAGAGACAGGTCCTACGAGCAGTACTTC	CASRDRSYEQYF
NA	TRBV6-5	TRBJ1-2	TGTGCCAGTAGAGGTCAAGGGGCTACCTATGGCTACACCTTC	CASRGQGATYGYTF
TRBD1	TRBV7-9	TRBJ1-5	TGTGCCAGCAGCTCCGGACAGGGAATCATGAATCAGCCCCAGCATTTT	CASSSGQGIMNQPQHF